Listed below are T cell receptor beta chains from one sample, sequenced in a study of spatial heterogeneity in lung cancer. Each CDR3 protein is one row after TCRdb ran MiXCR on the 5' RACE reads. The table has under 7,000 distinct CDR3 sequences, approximately 8.5% seen once; the top ten hold 20% to 30%. The sequences come from lung tumor tissue, collected at surgery. The source is a female donor with early-stage non-small cell lung cancer. The CDR3 runs from the conserved cysteine through the conserved F or W. D genes are given only for firm matches. Clone size appears in some rows only: once, few, many, or a class for an expanded clone.

j_call d_call clone_size v_call cdr3_nt cdr3_aa
TRBJ2-4 TRBD2 few TRBV20-1 TGCAGTGCTCCGGGACTAGCGGGGGGAACCAAAAACATTCAGTACTTC CSAPGLAGGTKNIQYF
TRBJ1-1 TRBD1 medium-sized TRBV29-1 TGCAGCGGCGGACAGGGGGCGATGGGGCTGAACACTGAAGCTTTCTTT CSGGQGAMGLNTEAFF
TRBJ2-2 - many TRBV2 TGTGCCAGCACCTTGGGGGTGAACACCGGGGAGCTGTTTTTT CASTLGVNTGELFF
TRBJ1-1 - - TRBV11-2 TGTGCCAGCAGCTTAAAGTTGCAGATTAACACTGAAGCTTTCTTT CASSLKLQINTEAFF
TRBJ2-3 - medium-sized TRBV6-5 TGTGCCAGCAGTTCGCCTAGAAGTACAGATACGCAGTATTTT CASSSPRSTDTQYF
TRBJ1-4 - many TRBV12-3/TRBV12-4 TGTGCCAGCACCCTTGGAGGGTCTAAACTGTTTTTT CASTLGGSKLFF
TRBJ1-5 TRBD1 many TRBV16 TGTGCCAGCAGCCACCCGACAGGGGGAGACCAGCCCCAGCATTTT CASSHPTGGDQPQHF
TRBJ1-2 - many TRBV20-1 TGCAGTACCTCCGGGGGTCCCTATGGCTACACCTTC CSTSGGPYGYTF
TRBJ1-1 - many TRBV7-9 TGTGCCAGCAGGGCGGCGGACAGATTCAACACTGAAGCTTTCTTT CASRAADRFNTEAFF
TRBJ2-4 TRBD2 medium-sized TRBV7-7 TGTGCCAGCAGCTCGGGACTAGCGGGGGCCCAAAACATTCAGTACTTC CASSSGLAGAQNIQYF
TRBJ2-4 - - TRBV20-1 TGCAGTGCTGACACATTAGCCAAAAACATTCAGTACTTC CSADTLAKNIQYF
TRBJ1-5 - medium-sized TRBV10-3 TGTGCCATCAGTGAGTTCGAAGGGGCCCGTAGCAATCAGCCCCAGCATTTT CAISEFEGARSNQPQHF
TRBJ1-2 TRBD1 many TRBV5-5 TGTGCCAGCAGCCCCGACTTGAGGGGGCGAAACTATGGCTACACCTTC CASSPDLRGRNYGYTF
TRBJ2-7 - - TRBV28 TGTGCCAGTAATCGGGAGGACAGAGGAAACGAGCAGTACTTC CASNREDRGNEQYF
TRBJ2-3 - many TRBV11-2 TGTGCCAGCAGCTCAAGGGGAGTGACAGATACGCAGTATTTT CASSSRGVTDTQYF
TRBJ1-4 - large TRBV4-3 TGCGCCAGCAGCCTTTGGGGTCGTGACACTATGTTTTTT CASSLWGRDTMFF
TRBJ2-7 - many TRBV9 TGTGCCAGCAGCGTAGCGGGGCAATCCTACGAGCAGTACTTC CASSVAGQSYEQYF
TRBJ2-3 - many TRBV5-1 TGCGCCAGCAGCTTGAGGGTACAGGCGGCAGATACGCAGTATTTT CASSLRVQAADTQYF
TRBJ1-4 - many TRBV20-1 TGCAGTGCTAGAGGCGGGACTGAGTATGAAAAACTGTTTTTT CSARGGTEYEKLFF
TRBJ1-2 TRBD1 many TRBV20-1 TGCAGTGCCACGGACAGGGGCCACTGGGGTGGCTACACCTTC CSATDRGHWGGYTF
TRBJ2-2 TRBD2 many TRBV27 TGTGCCAGCAGTTCCCAATGGCTAGCGGGGGGGAACACCGGGGAGCTGTTTTTT CASSSQWLAGGNTGELFF
TRBJ1-1 - - TRBV7-2 TGTGCCAGCAGCTTAAGGCAGGGAGCTTTCTTT CASSLRQGAFF
TRBJ1-1 TRBD1 medium-sized TRBV20-1 TGCAGTGCAAGACCGGGACAGGCTTCCACTGAAGCTTTCTTT CSARPGQASTEAFF
TRBJ2-5 TRBD2 many TRBV7-2 TGTGCCAGCAGCTTCGTAGCGGGGGGACGCGAAGAGACCCAGTACTTC CASSFVAGGREETQYF
TRBJ2-3 TRBD2 medium-sized TRBV27 TGTGCCAGCAGTTTAGGCTGGTTAGCGGGGGGACCCCGCACAGATACGCAGTATTTT CASSLGWLAGGPRTDTQYF
TRBJ2-3 TRBD2 - TRBV5-4 TGTGCCAGCAGCTTGTTCCTAGCGGGGACGCCAGATACGCAGTATTTT CASSLFLAGTPDTQYF
TRBJ2-3 - - TRBV20-1 TGCAGTGCTAGGATCAGTAGCGGTACCGATACGCAGTATTTT CSARISSGTDTQYF
TRBJ2-3 - many TRBV7-8 TGTGCCAGCAGCTATTCTAAGGGGGGATCGCTGGATACGCAGTATTTT CASSYSKGGSLDTQYF
TRBJ2-2 TRBD1 medium-sized TRBV6-2/TRBV6-3 TGTGCCAGCAGTTACTCGAGGGGACAGGGGAACACCGGGGAGCTGTTTTTT CASSYSRGQGNTGELFF
TRBJ2-3 TRBD2 - TRBV27 TGTGCCAGCAGTTCCCGACGACTAGCGGGGGGATTCACAGATACGCAGTATTTT CASSSRRLAGGFTDTQYF
TRBJ2-1 TRBD2 many TRBV3-1 TGTGCCAGCAGCCTGGGACTAGCGGGGAATGAGCAGTTCTTC CASSLGLAGNEQFF
TRBJ1-2 TRBD1 - TRBV12-3/TRBV12-4 TGTGCCAGCAGTTTAGGGACAGGGGCAGGTGGCTACACCTTC CASSLGTGAGGYTF
TRBJ1-5 - - TRBV7-2 TGTGCCAGCAGCCTAGGGGTTAAGCAGCCCCAGCATTTT CASSLGVKQPQHF
TRBJ2-2 TRBD2 medium-sized TRBV20-1 TGCAGTGCTATCCCCCCGCTGGCGAGCGGGACGAACACCGGGGAGCTGTTTTTT CSAIPPLASGTNTGELFF
TRBJ2-7 TRBD2 once TRBV9 TGTGTCAGCAGCCCCCGGCCGGGACTAGCGGGGGGGTTTCTCTACGAGCAGTACTTC CVSSPRPGLAGGFLYEQYF
TRBJ1-2 TRBD1 medium-sized TRBV27 TGTGCCAGCAGGACCGGACAGGACTATGGCTACACCTTC CASRTGQDYGYTF
TRBJ2-4 TRBD2 many TRBV4-1 TGCGCCAGCAGCCAAGGCTGGACTAGCGGAATAGCCAAAAACATTCAGTACTTC CASSQGWTSGIAKNIQYF